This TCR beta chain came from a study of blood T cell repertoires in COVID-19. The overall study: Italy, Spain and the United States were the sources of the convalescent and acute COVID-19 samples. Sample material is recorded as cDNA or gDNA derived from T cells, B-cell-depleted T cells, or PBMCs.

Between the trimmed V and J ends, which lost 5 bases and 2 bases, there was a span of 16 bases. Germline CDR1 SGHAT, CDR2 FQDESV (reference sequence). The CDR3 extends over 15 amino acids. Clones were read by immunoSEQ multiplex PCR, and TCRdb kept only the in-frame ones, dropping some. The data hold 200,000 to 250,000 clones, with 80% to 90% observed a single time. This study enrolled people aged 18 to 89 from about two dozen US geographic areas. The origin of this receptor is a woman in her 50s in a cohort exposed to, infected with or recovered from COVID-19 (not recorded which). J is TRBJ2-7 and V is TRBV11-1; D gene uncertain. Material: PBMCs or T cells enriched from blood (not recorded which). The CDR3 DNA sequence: TGTGCCAGCAGCCCCCACCCGAGCTCAACCTACGAGCAGTACTTC. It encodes CASSPHPSSTYEQYF.